This T cell receptor beta chain was recovered during a study of blood T cell repertoires in COVID-19. Study-wide context: Samples representing acute and convalescent COVID-19 were sourced from the United States, Italy and Spain.

Assay used: immunoSEQ multiplex PCR; TCRdb lists only in-frame clones, some missing. The sample shows approximately 200,000 clones, roughly three quarters of them seen only once. Sequenced material: peripheral blood. The TCR was taken from a woman aged 40 to 49 with COVID-19, enrolled during active disease.

CDR3 in amino acids: CASSLPRQGPNTEAFF. DNA for the CDR3: TGCGCCAGCAGCTTGCCCCGACAGGGCCCGAACACTGAAGCTTTCTTT. The chain combines TRBV5-1 with TRBJ1-1, with TRBD1 matching over 7 bases. Germline-derived CDR1 and CDR2 are SGHRS and YFSETQ. The CDR3 covers 16 residues. Trimming at V came to 1 base and at J to 1 base, leaving 7 bases not matched to a gene. Based on the CDR3 plus reference TRBV5-1 and TRBJ1-1, the full variable domain is KAGVTQTPRYLIKTRGQQVTLSCSPISGHRSVSWYQQTPGQGLQFLFEYFSETQRNKGNFPGRFSGRQFSNSRSEMNVSTLELGDSALYLCASSLPRQGPNTEAFFGQGTRLTVV.